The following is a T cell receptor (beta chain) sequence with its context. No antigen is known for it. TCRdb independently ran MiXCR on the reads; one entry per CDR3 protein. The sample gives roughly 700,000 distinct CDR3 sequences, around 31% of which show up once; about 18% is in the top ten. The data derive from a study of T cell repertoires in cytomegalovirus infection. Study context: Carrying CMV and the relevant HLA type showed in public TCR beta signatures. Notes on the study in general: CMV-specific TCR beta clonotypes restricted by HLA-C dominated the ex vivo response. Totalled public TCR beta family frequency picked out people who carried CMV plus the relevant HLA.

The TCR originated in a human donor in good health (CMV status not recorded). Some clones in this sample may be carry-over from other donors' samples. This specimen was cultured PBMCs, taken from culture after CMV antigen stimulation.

The CDR3 protein is CASTRDNQNIQYF. The CDR3 nucleotides read TGTGCCAGCACCCGGGACAACCAAAACATTCAGTACTTC. The V call is TRBV2, the J call TRBJ2-4; weak D call: TRBD1 (6 bases). V was shortened by 7 bases and J by 5 bases, with 12 bases between the two germline ends. Germline V lookup: CDR1 SNHLY, CDR2 FYNNEI. This CDR3 region has 13 residues.